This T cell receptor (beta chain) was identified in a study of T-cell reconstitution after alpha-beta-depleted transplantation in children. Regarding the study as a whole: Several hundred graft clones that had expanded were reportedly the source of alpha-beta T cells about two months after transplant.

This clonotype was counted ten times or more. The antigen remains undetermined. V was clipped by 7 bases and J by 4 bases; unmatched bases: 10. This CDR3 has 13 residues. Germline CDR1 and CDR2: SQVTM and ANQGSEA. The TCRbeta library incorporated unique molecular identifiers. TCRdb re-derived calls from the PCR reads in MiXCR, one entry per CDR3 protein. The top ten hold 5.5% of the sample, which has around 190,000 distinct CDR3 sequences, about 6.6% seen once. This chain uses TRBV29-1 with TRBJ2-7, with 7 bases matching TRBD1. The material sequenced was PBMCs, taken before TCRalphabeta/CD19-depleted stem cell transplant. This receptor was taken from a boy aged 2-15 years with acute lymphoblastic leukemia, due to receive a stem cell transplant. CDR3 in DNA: TGCAGCGCTGCCGGACAGGCCGGATACGAGCAGTACTTC. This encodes CSAAGQAGYEQYF.